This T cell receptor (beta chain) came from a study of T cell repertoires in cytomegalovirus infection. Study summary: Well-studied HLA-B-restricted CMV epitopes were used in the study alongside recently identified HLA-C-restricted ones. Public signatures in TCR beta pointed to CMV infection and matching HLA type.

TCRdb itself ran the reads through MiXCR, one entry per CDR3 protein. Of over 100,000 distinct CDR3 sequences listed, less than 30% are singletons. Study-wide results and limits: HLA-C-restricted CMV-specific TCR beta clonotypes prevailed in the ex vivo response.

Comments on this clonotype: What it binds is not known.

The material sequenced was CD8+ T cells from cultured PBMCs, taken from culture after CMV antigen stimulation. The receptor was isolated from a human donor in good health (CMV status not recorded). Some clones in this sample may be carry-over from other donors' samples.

CDR3 sequence (DNA): TGTGCCAGCAGATGGGGACTGAACACAGATACGCAGTATTTT. As protein: CASRWGLNTDTQYF. V is TRBV2 and J is TRBJ2-3; D possibly corresponds to TRBD2 (6 bases). V was trimmed by 6 bases and J by 2 bases, leaving 12 bases between them. The CDR3 has 14 residues. Germline V gives CDR1 SNHLY, CDR2 FYNNEI.